The 32 T cell receptor beta chains listed next were all sequenced from one sample in a study of PD-1 blockade in mismatch repair-deficient tumors. Method: immunoSEQ multiplex PCR; TCRdb's copy keeps in-frame clones and lacks some. This table has over 15,000 clones, about 86% appearing once. Sequencing used PBMCs, obtained 4 weeks after starting pembrolizumab. All receptors come from an adult with mismatch repair-deficient cancer.

The V gene is TRBV23-1, the J gene TRBJ2-7, with 9 bases lining up with TRBD2. TRBV23-1 is known as an ORF, though its function is uncertain. This CDR3 spans 13 amino acids. The V and J ends lost 8 bases and 3 bases, in that order; junction bases with no gene match: 5. CDR3 sequence: CASVLAGIYEQYF. The CDR3 DNA follows: TGCGCCAGCGTGCTAGCGGGGATCTACGAGCAGTACTTC.

The chain combines TRBV5-1 with TRBJ1-1; 8 nucleotides align to TRBD1. The CDR3 loop spans 16 amino acids. J gave up 5 bases and V 1 base, and 10 bases lay outside the gene matches. Germline CDR1 is SGHRS and CDR2 is YFSETQ. The CDR3 spells CASSLFPGGGLTEAFF. DNA for the CDR3: TGCGCCAGCAGCTTGTTTCCAGGGGGCGGTCTGACTGAAGCTTTCTTT.

The chain is built from TRBV6-1 and TRBJ2-1; 9 nucleotides agree with TRBD2. This CDR3 has 16 amino acids. CDR1 is MNHNS, CDR2 SASEGT, per germline. J was trimmed by 2 bases and V by 2 bases; bases with no gene match: 4. In nucleotides, the CDR3 is TGTGCCAGCAGTGAACCCAGACTAGCGGCCTACAATGAGCAGTTCTTC. It codes for CASSEPRLAAYNEQFF.

This chain links TRBV18 with TRBJ1-1, with no clear D. CDR1 KGHSH and CDR2 LQKENI come from the germline V gene. With 4 bases removed from V and 1 base from J, the gap between germline ends came to 7 bases. The CDR3 totals 13 residues. CDR3 coding DNA: TGTGCCAGCTCACTAACAGAGAACACTGAAGCTTTCTTT. Its translation is CASSLTENTEAFF.

This rearrangement joins TRBV9 to TRBJ2-3; possibly TRBD2 for D (5 bases). Germline CDR1 SGDLS, CDR2 YYNGEE. V was pared by 4 bases and J by 3 bases, with 12 bases between. The CDR3 is 14 residues long. The CDR3 sequence is CASSPSRGTDTQYF. In DNA form, the CDR3 reads TGTGCCAGCAGCCCCTCTCGAGGGACAGATACGCAGTATTTT.

The CDR3 DNA is TGTGCCAGCAGCTTACAAAGTCCGGGAAACACCGGGGAGCTGTTTTTT. Amino acids: CASSLQSPGNTGELFF. The V gene is TRBV7-3, the J gene TRBJ2-2; TRBD2 is a possible D gene (5 bases). Germline V CDR1 and CDR2: SGHTA, FQGTGA. The V gene lost 2 bases and the J gene lost 2 bases, with 12 bases spanning the gap. The CDR3 has 16 amino acids.

V gene TRBV4-1 combines with J gene TRBJ1-2, with D maybe TRBD1 (5 bases). This CDR3 has 15 amino acids. The germline V gene has CDR1 MGHRA and CDR2 YSYEKL. V was cut by 1 base and J by 4 bases, with 13 bases left in between. CDR3 bases: TGCGCCAGCAGCCAAGGGAGACAGTCCGTCTATGGCTACACCTTC. Its protein is CASSQGRQSVYGYTF.

The genes are TRBV5-6 and TRBJ2-1, with a possible D match to TRBD2 (6 bases). Per the germline V gene, CDR1 is SGHDT and CDR2 is YYEEEE. The V end was cut by 4 bases, the J end by 0 bases, with 11 bases between. CDR3 length: 15 residues. The CDR3: CASSAGGSSYNEQFF. CDR3 DNA: TGTGCCAGCAGCGCCGGAGGGAGCTCCTACAATGAGCAGTTCTTC. Supplemented by reference TRBV5-6 and TRBJ2-1, the full variable domain reads DAGVTQSPTHLIKTRGQQVTLRCSPKSGHDTVSWYQQALGQGPQFIFQYYEEEERQRGNFPDRFSGHQFPNYSSELNVNALLLGDSALYLCASSAGGSSYNEQFFGPGTRLTVL.

V gene TRBV11-2 combines with J gene TRBJ1-1, with 9 bases fitting TRBD1. Germline CDR1 and CDR2: SGHAT and FQNNGV. The CDR3 runs to 15 residues. With 4 bases clipped from V and 3 bases from J, the junction kept 6 bases outside the gene matches. CDR3 nucleotides: TGTGCCAGCAGCTCCCGACAGGGGGGGGACACTGAAGCTTTCTTT. This translates into CASSSRQGGDTEAFF.

The rearrangement uses TRBV5-4 and TRBJ1-2; the D gene is possibly TRBD1 (6 bases). Trimming left V 4 bases short and J 8 bases short, with 12 bases between. Germline CDR1 reads SGHNT; CDR2 reads YYREEE (reference sequence). CDR3 length: 12 residues. CDR3 amino acids: CASSTTGRGYTF. CDR3 DNA sequence: TGTGCCAGCAGCACTACAGGGAGAGGCTACACCTTC.

The chain is built from TRBV6-5 and TRBJ1-5, with 8 nucleotides matching TRBD1. The V gene's germline CDR1 is MNHEY and CDR2 SVGAGI. The CDR3 runs 14 residues. V trimming: 5 bases; J trimming: 5 bases; junction bases outside the gene matches: 5. The CDR3 region has the DNA TGTGCCAGCAGTCCCGGACAGGGCCATCAGCCCCAGCATTTT. Its protein product is CASSPGQGHQPQHF.

The genes are TRBV5-5 and TRBJ2-6; 8 positions agree with TRBD1. The CDR3 consists of 16 residues. With V trimmed by 3 bases and J by 4 bases, 6 bases remained unmatched. Per germline, CDR1 SGHKS and CDR2 YYEKEE (reference sequence). The CDR3 loop reads CASSSTGGTGANVLTF. Here the CDR3 DNA reads TGTGCCAGCAGCTCTACAGGGGGGACGGGGGCCAACGTCCTGACTTTC. The full variable domain, completed using reference TRBV5-5 and TRBJ2-6, is DAGVTQSPTHLIKTRGQQVTLRCSPISGHKSVSWYQQVLGQGPQFIFQYYEKEERGRGNFPDRFSARQFPNYSSELNVNALLLGDSALYLCASSSTGGTGANVLTFGAGSRLTVL.

The chain links TRBV7-9 to TRBJ2-5; D not certain. The CDR3 consists of 15 residues. Germline V gene lookup returns CDR1 SEHNR and CDR2 FQNEAQ (reference sequence). V lost 5 bases and J lost 1, with 14 bases in between. For the CDR3, the DNA is TGTGCCAGCAGCGCTGCTACAGTCTTCCAAGAGACCCAGTACTTC. Protein product: CASSAATVFQETQYF.

The chain carries TRBV28 and TRBJ1-2; TRBD1 aligns across 11 bases. V trimming: 5 bases; J trimming: 8 bases; junction bases outside the gene matches: 10. This CDR3 is 15 amino acids long. Germline CDR1 reads MDHEN; CDR2 reads SYDVKM. CDR3 DNA sequence: TGTGCCAGCAGTCCGTCCGGGACAGGGGGTTTAGGCTACACCTTC. This sequence encodes CASSPSGTGGLGYTF.

This rearrangement joins TRBV2 to TRBJ2-1; 9 bases fit TRBD1. V lost 7 bases, J lost 1 base, and 14 bases stayed unmatched. The CDR3 extends over 18 amino acids. The germline gives CDR1 SNHLY, CDR2 FYNNEI. The CDR3 sequence: CASIRGQGTRKSYNEQFF. The CDR3, as DNA: TGTGCCAGCATCAGAGGACAGGGGACGCGGAAGTCCTACAATGAGCAGTTCTTC.

This chain uses TRBV6-6 with TRBJ2-6; D is possibly TRBD1 (5 bases). CDR1 and CDR2 (germline): MNHNY, SVGAGI (reference sequence). CDR3 size: 13 residues. The V and J ends lost 10 bases and 1 base respectively, with 8 bases between them. The CDR3 DNA reads as TGTGCCACCTCAGGGTCTGGGGCCAACGTCCTGACTTTC. Its translation is CATSGSGANVLTF.

On this clone itself: Other DNA sequences within the sample encode an identical CDR3. The chain combines TRBV9 with TRBJ2-1; D is uncertain. This CDR3 has 15 residues. Trimming took 2 bases from V and 0 from J, leaving 9 bases between them. CDR1 is SGDLS, CDR2 YYNGEE, per germline. As DNA, the CDR3 is TGTGCCAGCAGCGTTACGGAGAGCTCCTACAATGAGCAGTTCTTC. It encodes CASSVTESSYNEQFF.

V and J are TRBV6-1 and TRBJ2-1; D possibly corresponds to TRBD2 (5 bases). This CDR3 has 14 amino acids. Germline V gene lookup returns CDR1 MNHNS and CDR2 SASEGT. Trimming removed 5 bases at V and 6 bases at J, with 14 bases between. CDR3 amino acids: CASSSSTIINEQFF. The CDR3 DNA sequence: TGTGCCAGCAGTTCATCGACTATTATCAATGAGCAGTTCTTC.

The rearrangement uses TRBV6-5 and TRBJ2-7, with 8 nucleotides matching TRBD1. This CDR3 contains 13 residues. Germline V gene data show CDR1 as MNHEY and CDR2 as SVGAGI. The V and J ends lost 7 bases and 6 bases, in that order; junction bases with no gene match: 8. CDR3 bases: TGTGCCAGCATGGGAACAGGGGGTGGCGAGCAGTACTTC. It yields the protein CASMGTGGGEQYF.

The genes are TRBV4-1 and TRBJ2-7; weak D call: TRBD1 (5 bases). CDR1 and CDR2 from the germline V gene are MGHRA and YSYEKL. V lost 2 bases and J 2 bases, leaving 13 bases between the germline ends. The CDR3 has 15 amino acids. The CDR3 here is CASSQRPGITYEQYF. The DNA of the CDR3 is TGCGCCAGCAGCCAAAGGCCAGGGATAACCTACGAGCAGTACTTC.

This clone was seen only once. The chain is built from TRBV11-3 and TRBJ2-7; 8 nucleotides agree with TRBD2. Trimming cost V 5 bases and J 3 bases; bases outside gene matches: 3. The CDR3 spans 13 residues. Germline V gene lookup returns CDR1 SGHNT and CDR2 YENEEA. The CDR3 nucleotides read TGTGCCAGCAGCCGGGGGGGGGACTACGAGCAGTACTTC. Amino acid sequence: CASSRGGDYEQYF.

This sequence joins TRBV11-1 and TRBJ2-5; D is ambiguous. CDR3 length: 13 residues. The germline V gene encodes CDR1 SGHAT and CDR2 FQDESV (reference sequence). Trimming took 5 bases from V and 2 from J, leaving 9 bases between them. The CDR3 DNA follows: TGTGCCAGCAGCCCTAAGTGGCAAGAGACCCAGTACTTC. The encoded protein is CASSPKWQETQYF.

V usage is TRBV6-5 and J usage is TRBJ1-5; D might be TRBD1 (6 bases). The CDR3 is 13 amino acids. V was clipped by 7 bases and J by 6 bases, with 13 bases between them. Germline V gene lookup returns CDR1 MNHEY and CDR2 SVGAGI. CDR3 loop: CASTDRPGQPQHF. CDR3 DNA: TGTGCCAGCACGGACAGACCGGGTCAGCCCCAGCATTTT.

V usage is TRBV6-5 and J usage is TRBJ2-5, with 14 nucleotides matching TRBD2. Per the germline V gene, CDR1 is MNHEY and CDR2 is SVGAGI. The CDR3 contains 15 residues. The V gene end was trimmed by 6 bases and the J gene end by 1 base; junction bases not matched to a gene: 1. DNA for the CDR3: TGTGCCAGCAGCGGGACTAGCGGGAGCCAAGAGACCCAGTACTTC. Its translation is CASSGTSGSQETQYF.

The rearrangement joins TRBV27 to TRBJ1-3; 10 nucleotides match TRBD1. Trimming removed 5 bases from V and 6 bases from J; junction bases left unmatched: 10. The CDR3 contains 16 residues. Germline V gene data show CDR1 as MNHEY and CDR2 as SMNVEV (reference sequence). The CDR3 DNA is TGTGCCAGCAGTCCTTCGGACAGGGGGGGACCAAACACCATATATTTT. It is translated as CASSPSDRGGPNTIYF.

The rearrangement uses TRBV19 and TRBJ1-2; TRBD1 aligns across 8 bases. After removal of 5 bases from V and 8 bases from J, the junction contained 7 bases not matched to a gene. The CDR3 totals 13 residues. CDR1 is LNHDA and CDR2 is SQIVND in the germline V gene (reference sequence). The CDR3 DNA sequence: TGTGCCAGTAGTCCCCAGGGGGCGAGGGGCTACACCTTC. Translating gives CASSPQGARGYTF.

As DNA, the CDR3 is TGCGCCAGACGGCCTGGTACGGGAGGGAATGAGCAGTTCTTC. This encodes CARRPGTGGNEQFF. The rearrangement uses TRBV23-1 and TRBJ2-1; TRBD2 matches 8 bases. TRBV23-1 is an open reading frame whose function is uncertain. The CDR3 extends over 14 amino acids. The V segment lost 9 bases and the J segment 7 bases; nucleotides outside the gene matches: 11.

This chain connects TRBV5-4 to TRBJ2-1, with 9 bases matching TRBD2. CDR3 length equals 15 residues. Germline CDR1 SGHNT, CDR2 YYREEE (reference sequence). Trimming cost V 2 bases and J 15 bases; bases outside gene matches: 15. The CDR3 loop is CASSLERPPGTSTFF. The CDR3 bases are TGTGCCAGCAGCTTAGAGCGCCCCCCCGGGACTAGCACGTTCTTC.

V is TRBV11-2 and J is TRBJ2-5; tentative D call: TRBD2 (5 bases). The length of the CDR3 is 14 residues. Germline CDR1 and CDR2: SGHAT and FQNNGV. With 1 base removed from V and 3 bases from J, the gap between germline ends came to 9 bases. CDR3 DNA sequence: TGTGCCAGCAGCTTAGGGAGCGGCGAAGAGACCCAGTACTTC. This encodes CASSLGSGEETQYF.

The rearrangement joins TRBV27 to TRBJ2-6; possibly TRBD1 for D (5 bases). V was shortened by 6 bases and J by 0 bases, with 12 bases between the two germline ends. CDR1 and CDR2 (germline): MNHEY, SMNVEV (reference sequence). CDR3 length: 16 residues. The CDR3 here is CASRLLQGSGANVLTF. In DNA form, the CDR3 reads TGTGCCAGCAGATTACTTCAGGGCTCTGGGGCCAACGTCCTGACTTTC.

This clone was observed a few times. This sequence joins TRBV27 and TRBJ2-7; TRBD2 aligns across 9 bases. Germline V gene sequence: CDR1 MNHEY, CDR2 SMNVEV (reference sequence). The CDR3 totals 14 residues. V trimming: 4 bases; J trimming: 7 bases; junction bases outside the gene matches: 8. CDR3 protein: CASSSPGLATEQYF. The CDR3 bases are TGTGCCAGCAGTTCACCGGGACTAGCTACGGAGCAGTACTTC.

The V gene is TRBV5-1, the J gene TRBJ2-7, with 9 bases identical to TRBD2. The CDR3 consists of 14 residues. Losses at the gene ends were 1 base for V and 4 bases for J; bases not matched to a gene: 3. Germline V CDR1 and CDR2: SGHRS, YFSETQ. The CDR3: CASSLSSGTYEQYF. The CDR3 bases are TGCGCCAGCAGCTTGTCTAGCGGGACGTACGAGCAGTACTTC.